The 21 T cell receptor beta chains reported below all come from one sample, sequenced in a study of long-term antiretroviral therapy in people with HIV. The authors ran the immunoSEQ assay, v3.0, at survey level. Clones were read by immunoSEQ multiplex PCR, and TCRdb kept only the in-frame ones, dropping some. The profile shows 20,000 to 30,000 clones, about 80% of them singletons. The specimen comprised unsorted PBMCs, sampled 0.7 years before starting antiretroviral therapy. The receptors come from a man aged 25 to 45 with HIV.

This clone was observed a handful of times. This rearrangement joins TRBV7-9 to TRBJ1-6; D not resolved. The CDR3 runs 11 residues. Germline V gene sequence: CDR1 SEHNR, CDR2 FQNEAQ (reference sequence). Trimming took 4 bases from V and 8 from J, leaving 3 bases between them. The CDR3 bases are TGTGCCAGCAGCTGGGATTCACCCCTCCACTTT. This encodes CASSWDSPLHF.

The V gene is TRBV7-3, the J gene TRBJ1-5, with D unresolved. CDR3 length: 14 residues. V shed 2 bases and J shed 3 bases, with 8 bases lying between them. Germline V gives CDR1 SGHTA, CDR2 FQGTGA. CDR3 nucleotides: TGTGCCAGCAGCTTAGACGGAATCAATCAGCCCCAGCATTTT. Translation: CASSLDGINQPQHF.

This chain connects TRBV5-5 to TRBJ1-5; TRBD1 might be the D (6 bases). Germline CDR1 reads SGHKS; CDR2 reads YYEKEE (reference sequence). Between the trimmed V and J ends, which lost 4 bases and 5 bases, there was a span of 10 bases. The CDR3 runs 13 residues. CDR3 loop: CASSNRGDQPQHF. CDR3 nucleotide sequence: TGTGCCAGCAGCAATAGGGGGGATCAGCCCCAGCATTTT.

V is TRBV10-3 and J is TRBJ1-5; the match to TRBD1 covers 7 bases. Germline CDR1 is ENHRY and CDR2 is SYGVKD. V was pared by 8 bases and J by 3 bases, with 4 bases of the junction left unmatched. This CDR3 region has 13 residues. The CDR3 loop reads CAIGTADNQPQHF. For the CDR3, the DNA is TGTGCCATCGGGACAGCGGACAATCAGCCCCAGCATTTT.

This sequence joins TRBV5-1 and TRBJ2-1, with TRBD1 identical over 9 bases. In germline, CDR1 is SGHRS, CDR2 YFSETQ. V shed 1 base, J shed 5 bases, and the junction held 4 bases outside the gene matches. This CDR3 comprises 15 residues. DNA for the CDR3: TGCGCCAGCAGCTTGTTACGGACAGGGGACAATGAGCAGTTCTTC. It yields the protein CASSLLRTGDNEQFF.

This chain joins TRBV6-5 and TRBJ2-1, with D hard to call. This CDR3 is 8 amino acids long. Germline loops: CDR1 MNHEY, CDR2 SVGAGI. Trimming left V 9 bases short and J 10 bases short, with 4 bases between. The CDR3, as DNA: TGTGCCAGGCCAGAGCAGTTCTTC. It specifies CARPEQFF.

With respect to this clone: Other DNA variants within this sample encode the same CDR3. The V and J genes are TRBV9 and TRBJ1-6, with D possibly matching TRBD1 (6 bases). The germline V gene has CDR1 SGDLS and CDR2 YYNGEE. This CDR3 contains 15 residues. Trimming removed 1 base at V and 5 bases at J, with 10 bases between. The CDR3 region has the DNA TGTGCCAGCAGCGTAACAGGGAGGGATAATTCACCCCTCCACTTT. Its protein is CASSVTGRDNSPLHF.

V and J are TRBV5-4 and TRBJ1-2; the match to TRBD1 covers 10 bases. Looked up from germline, CDR1 is SGHNT and CDR2 is YYREEE (reference sequence). With 4 bases clipped from V and 6 bases from J, the junction kept 6 bases outside the gene matches. This CDR3 spans 14 amino acids. The CDR3 DNA reads as TGTGCCAGCAGCCAAGACAGGGGGCGCGATGGCTACACCTTC. Translation: CASSQDRGRDGYTF.

The J gene is TRBJ2-1, the V gene TRBV30, with a weak D call TRBD1 (6 bases). Trimming stripped 2 bases from V and 6 bases from J, with 14 bases between. The CDR3 runs 14 residues. CDR1 is GTSNPN and CDR2 is SVGIG in the germline V gene (reference sequence). The DNA for the CDR3 is TGTGCCTGGAGTAACAGGGCCCGCACCAATGAGCAGTTCTTC. The encoded protein is CAWSNRARTNEQFF.

The chain combines TRBV11-1 with TRBJ2-7; 8 positions match TRBD2. The CDR3 has 16 residues. Germline CDR1 is SGHAT and CDR2 is FQDESV (reference sequence). With 7 bases clipped from V and 0 bases from J, the junction kept 11 bases outside the gene matches. DNA of the CDR3: TGTGCCAGCACCCCGGAGGAGCGGGAGAGCTCCTACGAGCAGTACTTC. Encoded protein: CASTPEERESSYEQYF.

The chain employs TRBV7-2 and TRBJ1-2; D is undetermined. Germline V gene lookup returns CDR1 SGHTA and CDR2 FQGNSA. V was trimmed by 5 bases and J by 8 bases, leaving 9 bases between them. The CDR3 covers 11 residues. This chain's CDR3 is CASSAAGGYTF. The CDR3 DNA sequence: TGTGCCAGCAGCGCCGCGGGAGGCTACACCTTC.

The gene calls are TRBV10-3 and TRBJ2-7, with 8 bases fitting TRBD1. Germline loops: CDR1 ENHRY, CDR2 SYGVKD. The CDR3 totals 14 residues. V was pared by 1 base and J by 3 bases, with 2 bases of the junction left unmatched. The chain's CDR3 is CAISEFGQGYEQYF. The CDR3 nucleotides read TGTGCCATCAGTGAGTTTGGACAGGGCTACGAGCAGTACTTC.

This clone came up once. The chain recombines TRBV6-4 with TRBJ2-3; 8 bases agree with TRBD2. The germline gives CDR1 MRHNA, CDR2 SNTAGT. The CDR3 length is 14 residues. The ends lost 5 bases at V and 1 base at J; junction bases unmatched: 2. This CDR3 is CASSLTSGTDTQYF. CDR3 coding DNA: TGTGCCAGCAGTCTGACTAGCGGCACAGATACGCAGTATTTT.

V usage is TRBV14 and J usage is TRBJ1-2, with D perhaps TRBD1 (5 bases). V dropped 1 base and J dropped 6 bases, with 9 bases sitting between them. The CDR3 contains 13 residues. Germline V lookup: CDR1 SGHDN, CDR2 FVKESK. CDR3 sequence reads: CASSQVRGNGYTF. The CDR3 nucleotides read TGTGCCAGCAGCCAAGTGAGGGGCAATGGCTACACCTTC.

This chain joins TRBV19 and TRBJ2-1; 9 bases are shared with TRBD1. Germline V gene sequence: CDR1 LNHDA, CDR2 SQIVND (reference sequence). Germline trimming cut 9 bases from V and 3 bases from J; bases unmatched to any gene: 9. This CDR3 contains 15 residues. The CDR3 protein is CASARGTGRYNEQFF. In nucleotides, the CDR3 is TGTGCCAGCGCTCGAGGGACAGGGCGCTACAATGAGCAGTTCTTC. Together with reference TRBV19 and TRBJ2-1, the CDR3 gives the full variable domain: DGGITQSPKYLFRKEGQNVTLSCEQNLNHDAMYWYRQDPGQGLRLIYYSQIVNDFQKGDIAEGYSVSREKKESFPLTVTSAQKNPTAFYLCASARGTGRYNEQFFGPGTRLTVL.

By share, this clone counts as medium-sized. V gene TRBV27 combines with J gene TRBJ2-3, with D possibly TRBD2 on 6 matching bases. Trimming removed 11 bases at V and 2 bases at J, with 20 bases between. This CDR3 has 15 amino acids. Germline CDR1 MNHEY, CDR2 SMNVEV (reference sequence). CDR3 sequence reads: CASLRAGIVTDTQYF. For the CDR3, the DNA is TGTGCCTCATTACGGGCGGGGATTGTCACAGATACGCAGTATTTT.

The rearrangement links TRBV5-1 to TRBJ1-3, with D perhaps TRBD1 (6 bases). The CDR3 contains 14 residues. V lost 2 bases and J lost 2, with 8 bases in between. Per the germline V gene, CDR1 is SGHRS and CDR2 is YFSETQ. The CDR3 spells CASSFSGAGNTIYF. The CDR3 coding sequence is TGCGCCAGCAGCTTTTCAGGGGCTGGAAACACCATATATTTT.

The CDR3 protein is CASSVAAQPPAGYTF. The CDR3 nucleotides are TGTGCCAGCAGCGTAGCGGCGCAGCCTCCAGCGGGCTACACCTTC. The chain is built from TRBV9 and TRBJ1-2; no clear D. V lost 0 bases to trimming and J lost 8 bases, with 17 bases between them. Germline CDR1 and CDR2: SGDLS and YYNGEE. The CDR3 has 15 amino acids. Looking up the rest from reference TRBV9 and TRBJ1-2 gives the full variable domain: DSGVTQTPKHLITATGQRVTLRCSPRSGDLSVYWYQQSLDQGLQFLIQYYNGEERAKGNILERFSAQQFPDLHSELNLSSLELGDSALYFCASSVAAQPPAGYTFGSGTRLTVV.

This clone was observed a single time. This chain links TRBV7-9 with TRBJ2-3, with D possibly being TRBD2 (5 bases). The CDR3 loop spans 16 amino acids. Deletions cut 6 bases from V and 4 bases from J, with 20 bases between. The germline V gene has CDR1 SEHNR and CDR2 FQNEAQ (reference sequence). The CDR3, as DNA: TGTGCCAGCAGTCCAGGTCGGACTTTTCGGGCAGATACGCAGTATTTT. Encoded protein: CASSPGRTFRADTQYF.

V usage is TRBV28 and J usage is TRBJ2-7; 8 bases line up with TRBD1. Losses at the gene ends were 5 bases for V and 6 bases for J; bases not matched to a gene: 15. Germline CDR1 reads MDHEN; CDR2 reads SYDVKM. The CDR3 runs 16 residues. The CDR3 bases are TGTGCCAGCAGTCGACTTCGGGACAGGAACTTTATCGAGCAGTACTTC. The encoded protein is CASSRLRDRNFIEQYF. Together with reference TRBV28 and TRBJ2-7, the CDR3 gives the full variable domain: DVKVTQSSRYLVKRTGEKVFLECVQDMDHENMFWYRQDPGLGLRLIYFSYDVKMKEKGDIPEGYSVSREKKERFSLILESASTNQTSMYLCASSRLRDRNFIEQYFGPGTRLTVT.

A few counts support this clone. This chain uses TRBV7-9 with TRBJ1-5, with D perhaps TRBD1 (5 bases). The V gene's germline CDR1 is SEHNR and CDR2 FQNEAQ (reference sequence). This CDR3 has 19 amino acids. The V and J ends lost 1 base and 0 bases respectively, with 19 bases between them. CDR3 bases: TGTGCCAGCAGCTTAGTTTCGGGGCCAGGTCCTTATAGCAATCAGCCCCAGCATTTT. This sequence encodes CASSLVSGPGPYSNQPQHF.